This T cell receptor beta chain is drawn from a study of cytomegalovirus exposure and HLA in healthy donors. Whole-study findings and limits: In vitro assays verified that a few CMV-associated chains recognized CMV antigens specifically.

On this clone: Its antigen is still unknown.

Generated by immunoSEQ multiplex PCR, the TCRdb table keeps only in-frame clones and is missing some. Found here are approximately 60,000 clones, approximately 95% of them singletons; the top ten hold about 6.4%. The CDR3 is 18 amino acids. The J segment lost 2 bases and the V segment lost 6 bases, leaving 10 bases of the junction unmatched. Germline lookup yields CDR1 MDHEN and CDR2 SYDVKM. This sequence joins TRBV28 and TRBJ2-4; TRBD2 agrees at 13 bases. The sequenced sample consisted of PBMCs. The receptor was derived from a woman under 30 in good health and CMV-seropositive. CDR3 sequence reads: CASSPRLAGGLSKNIQYF. The CDR3 region has the DNA TGTGCCAGCAGCCCGAGACTAGCGGGGGGCCTTTCCAAAAACATTCAGTACTTC.